Sequencing of this TCR beta chain was carried out in a study of cytomegalovirus exposure and HLA in healthy donors. The study, taken as a whole, reports: TCR beta chains numbering some 150 were designated cytomegalovirus-associated.

PCR involved 60 Vbeta and 13 Jbeta primers. Sequencing was performed with immunoSEQ multiplex PCR; in TCRdb, only in-frame clones are kept and a portion is missing. The specimen's table records about 120,000 clones. A remark on this clone: Antigen unknown.

Although they were nominally healthy when sampled, donors likely had unrecorded immune exposures. The V end lost 6 bases, the J end lost 6 bases, and 15 bases lay between the germline ends. The CDR3 runs 14 residues. Per the germline V gene, CDR1 is SGHRS and CDR2 is YFSETQ. The V gene is TRBV5-1, the J gene TRBJ2-2; D not certain. The source of this sequence is a man younger than 35 in good health and CMV-seronegative. Sequencing was performed on PBMCs. The CDR3 reads CASKIGLASGELFF. In DNA, the CDR3 is TGCGCCAGCAAGATTGGGCTGGCATCCGGGGAGCTGTTTTTT. Full variable domain (outside the CDR3, taken from reference TRBV5-1 and TRBJ2-2): KAGVTQTPRYLIKTRGQQVTLSCSPISGHRSVSWYQQTPGQGLQFLFEYFSETQRNKGNFPGRFSGRQFSNSRSEMNVSTLELGDSALYLCASKIGLASGELFFGEGSRLTVL.